This paragraph covers one T cell receptor (beta chain) sequence. Its antigen target is currently unknown. Per-nucleotide qualities are absent, and no much larger clonotype sits a single base away. These data belong to a study of shared clonotypes between healthy human individuals (dated by TCRdb to 2020 to 2021). Background on the whole study: The cohort included three men and a couple of women between 18 and 49 years of age. For each donor, CD4 naive and CD4 memory were each given three plates, CD8 naive was given two plates, and CD8 memory was given one plate. Blood TCR repertoires of about five healthy adults were deeply sequenced to estimate repertoire size and the extent of clonotype sharing between individuals. To increase sequencing depth and limit assay-specific biases, different laboratories used diverse techniques to prepare libraries and sequence TCR repertoires. Between about 0.8 and 9 billion PBMCs per donor were obtained by leukapheresis. Results and caveats for the whole study, not just this receptor: Across several donors, about 5% of naive CD4, approximately 3.5% of naive CD8, approximately 2.5% of memory CD4, and approximately 0.42% of memory CD8 clonotypes were shared. Because the study included only a small number of donors, the genetic and exposure-history diversity represented was limited. Sampling was limited to blood, and TCR repertoires in tissue likely differ from TCR repertoires in blood. Estimated clonotype richness was generally larger for naive than for memory subsets. Even with the large sequencing depth, rarefaction of the sorted-subset datasets indicated that sequencing was incomplete. Compared with non-shared clonotypes, clonotypes shared by all four sorted-subset donors had higher generation probabilities. Based on pairwise subsampling, the degree of clonotype sharing among donors was expected to be affected by sequencing depth.

Clipping removes 4 bases from V and 9 bases from J, with 9 as the unmatched junction base count. The cysteine opens and the phenylalanine closes a CDR3 of 14 amino acids. The DNA shown is the 42-base CDR3, in frame from base 1. The germline V gene sets CDR1 to SGHTA and CDR2 to FQGNSA. The donors were healthy, HIV-negative adults who had no recently reported acute infections or vaccinations. Every donor was a Caucasian adult living in Nashville, Tennessee, USA. CD4+ T cells were enriched by magnetic negative selection, after which naive cells were positively selected on CD45RA and the negative fraction was taken as the memory subset. Blood was obtained by leukapheresis, after which PBMCs were separated by Ficoll-Histopaque density gradient centrifugation and cryopreserved in liquid nitrogen vapor phase. Purity and quantity of every magnetically sorted T cell population were checked by analytical flow cytometry. From each sorted fraction, genomic DNA was isolated and quantified by UV absorbance on a Nanodrop 2000c.

Using the deep immunoSEQ assay, TCR CDR3 regions were amplified from genomic DNA by multiplex PCR. Genomic DNA extracted from each cell subset was distributed evenly over all wells of several immunoSEQ 96-well plates, and each plate served as one replicate. For sorted subsets, around 200 ng genomic DNA, equal to approximately 30,000 T cell genomes, was loaded into each replicate PCR. The purified libraries were quantified using a Qubit 3.0 fluorometer, sized with a Bioanalyzer 2100, and then quantified again using the KAPA Library Quantification kit. Each immunoSEQ 96-well plate was sequenced on its own single-read 150-cycle Illumina NextSeq 550 flow cell. Concerning the study's data processing: Because only junctional sequences without quality scores were contained in the immunoSEQ output, filtering matching that applied to full-length reads could not be performed. To assign V/J genes and CDR3, sequences were annotated against IMGT germline references using PyIR, a Python wrapper for IgBLAST v1.9. Any read was removed if the V/J assignment was weak (E-value above 1e-6), the CDR3 was missing, or the read contained stop codons, out-of-frame junctions, or ambiguous translated residues. V3J clonotypes were defined as sequences sharing an identical inferred V gene, J gene, and CDR3 amino acid sequence. Percentage overlap between repertoires was calculated by dividing the number of shared unique clonotypes by the size of the smaller repertoire. Three approaches were used to assess repertoire richness: RTK rarefaction, the Chao1 estimator, and Recon v2.1 estimates of unobserved clonotypes. Generation probabilities for all TCRbeta clonotypes obtained by the gDNA method from a few donors were computed using OLGA. TCRdb limited this immuneACCESS table to in-frame rearrangements with V and J called. A share of clones is missing; checked studies link under half to unresolved V genes, and the rest is unexplained. The V and J calls and the clone size are those of that table, but D and trimming were determined from the DNA. This sample holds about 1.1 million clones; around 78% were observed only once. The ten largest clones capture around 0.61% of the sample.

This receptor was taken from a man between 18 and 35 years old in good health. Some clones in this sample may be carry-over from other donors' samples. Recombination linked TRBV7-2 to TRBJ2-7, with 10 bases matching TRBD1. The sequenced material came from memory CD4+ T cells from PBMCs. This sample's cell subset or site label indicates: CD45RA-negative fraction. The CDR3 amino acid sequence is: CASSSRGQGYRQYF. The nucleotides read TGTGCCAGCAGCTCACGGGGACAGGGGTATCGGCAGTACTTC.